Below, 20 T cell receptor beta chains from the same sample are listed, as sequenced in a study of cytomegalovirus exposure and HLA in healthy donors. The PCR was carried out with 60 Vbeta primers and 13 Jbeta primers. Produced via immunoSEQ multiplex PCR; TCRdb's table is partial and in-frame only. The sample holds roughly 86,000 clones, about three quarters seen once. The sequencing sample was made of PBMCs. The source is a man in his sixties in good health and CMV-seronegative.

In DNA, the CDR3 is TGTGCCAGCAGTGAAGCGCTTACGGGGGGCCGTCAGCCCCAGCATTTT. It yields the protein CASSEALTGGRQPQHF. The chain has TRBV6-1 and TRBJ1-5, with D perhaps TRBD1 (6 bases). Germline CDR1 reads MNHNS; CDR2 reads SASEGT. This CDR3 has 16 residues. The ends were cut back, 0 bases at V and 6 bases at J, with 15 bases in the middle.

There are a few counts of this clone. The same CDR3 arises from other DNA sequences in this sample as well. This chain connects TRBV19 to TRBJ1-3; possibly TRBD1 for D (5 bases). Trimming removed 3 bases at V and 2 bases at J, with 11 bases between. From germline, CDR1 is LNHDA and CDR2 SQIVND (reference sequence). The CDR3 runs 15 residues. The DNA for the CDR3 is TGTGCCAGTAGTATTGGGGCGGGGCCTGGAAACACCATATATTTT. Its protein product is CASSIGAGPGNTIYF.

The chain is built from TRBV6-6 and TRBJ1-4; maybe TRBD1 (5 bases). V lost 7 bases and J 0 bases, leaving 12 bases between the germline ends. This CDR3 spans 15 amino acids. In germline, CDR1 is MNHNY, CDR2 SVGAGI (reference sequence). The CDR3 protein is CASTPGGATNEKLFF. CDR3 bases: TGTGCCAGCACCCCCGGGGGTGCAACTAATGAAAAACTGTTTTTT.

This chain links TRBV4-3 with TRBJ2-3, with D perhaps matching TRBD1 (6 bases). The CDR3 is 17 residues long. Germline CDR1 LGHNA, CDR2 YSLEER. V was cut by 4 bases and J by 4 bases, with 21 bases left in between. The CDR3 reads CASSRTPTGRVSDTQYF. The CDR3 DNA reads TGCGCCAGCAGCCGCACCCCCACAGGGAGAGTATCAGATACGCAGTATTTT.

The J gene is TRBJ1-2, the V gene TRBV13; 7 nucleotides align to TRBD1. This CDR3 is 13 amino acids long. The junction had 4 bases not matched to a gene; V was cut back by 9 bases and J by 0 bases. CDR1 and CDR2 from the germline V gene are PRHDT and FYEKMQ (reference sequence). The CDR3 coding sequence is TGTGCCAGTGGGACAGTAGCTAACTATGGCTACACCTTC. Amino acids: CASGTVANYGYTF.

A few counts support this clone. This chain connects TRBV4-3 to TRBJ1-2, with no clear D. V was clipped by 0 bases and J by 1 base, with 9 bases between them. Per germline, CDR1 LGHNA and CDR2 YSLEER. The length of the CDR3 is 15 residues. The CDR3 bases are TGCGCCAGCAGCCAAGATTTACGGGGTAACTATGGCTACACCTTC. Amino acids: CASSQDLRGNYGYTF.

This rearrangement joins TRBV19 to TRBJ1-2; D remains unclear. There are 11 residues in the CDR3. Trimming took 6 bases from V and 9 from J, leaving 11 bases between them. CDR1 is LNHDA, CDR2 SQIVND, per germline (reference sequence). The CDR3 reads CASRSVLSYTF. The CDR3 DNA reads as TGTGCCAGTAGAAGCGTCCTGAGCTACACCTTC.

V usage is TRBV27 and J usage is TRBJ1-2, with D maybe TRBD1 (6 bases). The length of the CDR3 is 13 residues. Germline CDR1 is MNHEY and CDR2 is SMNVEV (reference sequence). Trimming pared 5 bases from V and 8 bases from J, leaving 15 bases between. This chain's CDR3 is CASSPVRGGGYTF. The CDR3 region has the DNA TGTGCCAGCAGTCCGGTCCGAGGGGGAGGCTACACCTTC.

This chain links TRBV5-5 with TRBJ2-6; D remains unclear. The CDR3 contains 14 residues. V lost 4 bases to trimming and J lost 4 bases, with 9 bases between them. Germline lookup yields CDR1 SGHKS and CDR2 YYEKEE (reference sequence). CDR3 coding DNA: TGTGCCAGCAGCACTGATACCGGGGCCAACGTCCTGACTTTC. Translated, it gives CASSTDTGANVLTF. Combining the CDR3 with reference TRBV5-5 and TRBJ2-6 gives the whole variable domain DAGVTQSPTHLIKTRGQQVTLRCSPISGHKSVSWYQQVLGQGPQFIFQYYEKEERGRGNFPDRFSARQFPNYSSELNVNALLLGDSALYLCASSTDTGANVLTFGAGSRLTVL.

The CDR3 is CASSFGGNTEAFF. DNA for the CDR3: TGCGCCAGCAGCTTCGGGGGGAACACTGAAGCTTTCTTT. The V call is TRBV5-1, the J call TRBJ1-1, with D possibly matching TRBD1 (5 bases). The V gene lost 2 bases and the J gene lost 1 base, with 6 bases spanning the gap. CDR3 length: 13 amino acids. Germline CDR1 and CDR2: SGHRS and YFSETQ.

This chain links TRBV7-6 with TRBJ1-1; D gene unclear. The CDR3 is 13 residues long. CDR1 SGHVS and CDR2 FNYEAQ come from the germline V gene. Trimming took off 0 bases at V and 8 bases at J, with 10 bases between the two ends. Written as DNA, the CDR3 is TGTGCCAGCAGCTTAGCCGACCTAGCAGAAGCTTTCTTT. It encodes CASSLADLAEAFF.

The chain is built from TRBV5-4 and TRBJ2-1; the D gene is possibly TRBD1 (5 bases). The CDR3 has 12 residues. The V gene's germline CDR1 is SGHNT and CDR2 YYREEE (reference sequence). V lost 3 bases, J lost 9 bases, and 10 bases lay in between. Written as DNA, the CDR3 is TGTGCCAGCAGCTCGCGGACAAGTGAGCAGTTCTTC. Protein: CASSSRTSEQFF.

V and J are TRBV4-3 and TRBJ1-2; D remains ambiguous. The germline CDR1 and CDR2 sequences are LGHNA and YSLEER. The CDR3 is made up of 15 amino acids. Between the trimmed V and J ends, which lost 0 bases and 8 bases, there was a span of 16 bases. The CDR3 protein is CASSQDPGGLEGYTF. Here the CDR3 DNA reads TGCGCCAGCAGCCAAGACCCCGGCGGGCTTGAAGGCTACACCTTC.

This clone was counted once. The chain is built from TRBV19 and TRBJ1-2; D possibly corresponds to TRBD1 (5 bases). There are 16 residues in the CDR3. Germline V gene lookup returns CDR1 LNHDA and CDR2 SQIVND (reference sequence). Trimming took off 3 bases at V and 6 bases at J, with 20 bases between the two ends. The CDR3 loop is CASSIPGSLVRDGYTF. CDR3 nucleotides: TGTGCCAGTAGTATTCCAGGGTCCCTAGTCCGAGATGGCTACACCTTC.

This clone has only a few counts. This chain uses TRBV5-6 with TRBJ1-3; D unclear. Germline V gene lookup returns CDR1 SGHDT and CDR2 YYEEEE. The V and J ends lost 2 bases and 0 bases respectively, with 12 bases between them. The CDR3 sequence is 16 residues long. CDR3: CASSLSQRPSGNTIYF. CDR3 bases: TGTGCCAGCAGCTTATCACAGAGACCCTCTGGAAACACCATATATTTT.

The chain uses TRBV15 and TRBJ2-2; 7 nucleotides match TRBD2. The length of the CDR3 is 14 residues. Trimming cost V 1 base and J 5 bases; bases outside gene matches: 1. Germline V CDR1 and CDR2: LNHNV, YYDKDF (reference sequence). The CDR3 DNA reads as TGTGCCACCAGCAGAGGGGGGGGTACCGGGGAGCTGTTTTTT. It translates to CATSRGGGTGELFF.

The V call is TRBV12-5, the J call TRBJ2-2; 8 bases are shared with TRBD2. The CDR3 contains 16 residues. The V segment lost 8 bases and the J segment 0 bases; nucleotides outside the gene matches: 8. Germline loops: CDR1 LGHNT, CDR2 FRNRAP. CDR3 residues: CASTLEGLANTGELFF. For the CDR3, the DNA is TGTGCTAGTACCTTGGAGGGACTAGCGAACACCGGGGAGCTGTTTTTT. The full variable domain, rest sourced from reference TRBV12-5 and TRBJ2-2, is DARVTQTPRHKVTEMGQEVTMRCQPILGHNTVFWYRQTMMQGLELLAYFRNRAPLDDSGMPKDRFSAEMPDATLATLKIQPSEPRDSAVYFCASTLEGLANTGELFFGEGSRLTVL.

V is TRBV27 and J is TRBJ1-4; 9 nucleotides match TRBD1. This CDR3 is built from 14 residues. Unmatched junction bases numbered 6, after V lost 6 bases and J lost 7 bases. Germline lookup yields CDR1 MNHEY and CDR2 SMNVEV (reference sequence). The CDR3 region has the DNA TGTGCCAGCAGCGGAGACAGGGGGGGTGAAAAACTGTTTTTT. Translated, it gives CASSGDRGGEKLFF.

The gene calls are TRBV30 and TRBJ1-1; D possibly corresponds to TRBD1 (5 bases). The CDR3 totals 11 residues. The ends were cut back, 0 bases at V and 11 bases at J, with 10 bases in the middle. Germline-derived CDR1 and CDR2 are GTSNPN and SVGIG (reference sequence). The CDR3 region has the DNA TGTGCCTGGAGTGTAGGGGCCGGGGCTTTCTTT. Translated, it gives CAWSVGAGAFF.

The chain recombines TRBV25-1 with TRBJ2-2, with a tentative D call TRBD1 (6 bases). Germline V gene data show CDR1 as MGHDK and CDR2 as SYGVNS. This CDR3 comprises 17 residues. Trimming took off 6 bases at V and 1 base at J, with 18 bases between the two ends. CDR3 sequence: CASRQSSGTLNTGELFF. CDR3 DNA sequence: TGTGCCAGCAGACAATCGTCCGGGACACTGAACACCGGGGAGCTGTTTTTT.